This entry lists 20 T cell receptor beta chains sequenced from one sample in a study of monozygotic twins with inflammatory bowel disease (dated by TCRdb to about 2019). The library was obtained by 5' RACE. Sequencing used an Illumina HiSeq 2500. The reads were reprocessed in TCRdb, with one entry per CDR3 protein sequence and no accompanying DNA. This sample's clone table shows about 330,000 distinct CDR3 sequences. Roughly 2% of the sample is taken by the ten largest. Sequenced input: blood. The receptors come from a human donor with ulcerative colitis or Crohn's disease, or a healthy co-twin of an affected twin (not recorded which).

The chain links TRBV4-1 to TRBJ1-2. The CDR3 runs 15 residues. CDR1 is MGHRA and CDR2 is YSYEKL in the germline V gene. CDR3 amino acids: CASSQDIGPAYGYTF.

J is TRBJ2-2 and V is TRBV5-5; the D gene TCRdb calls, TRBD1, cannot be checked with no DNA. Germline V gene sequence: CDR1 SGHKS, CDR2 YYEKEE (reference sequence). The CDR3 totals 13 residues. CDR3: CASSSARSGELFF.

The J gene is TRBJ2-3, the V gene TRBV6-5; lacking DNA, the TRBD1 call made by TCRdb goes unchecked. Germline V gives CDR1 MNHEY, CDR2 SVGAGI. CDR3 length equals 15 residues. The CDR3 is CASSYSDSRTDTQYF.

The gene calls are TRBV11-3 and TRBJ2-1; TCRdb selects TRBD1, and the lack of DNA leaves this call unchecked. This CDR3 contains 14 residues. The germline gives CDR1 SGHNT, CDR2 YENEEA. Here the CDR3 reads CASSFAGRGSEQFF.

The chain employs TRBV27 and TRBJ1-6; TCRdb selects TRBD1, and the lack of DNA leaves this call unchecked. This CDR3 spans 13 amino acids. Germline V gives CDR1 MNHEY, CDR2 SMNVEV (reference sequence). The CDR3 sequence is CASSRAVDSPLHF.

The rearrangement links TRBV9 to TRBJ2-1. This CDR3 comprises 17 residues. Germline V gene sequence: CDR1 SGDLS, CDR2 YYNGEE. This CDR3 is CASSKEVGFLPYNEQFF.

This chain joins TRBV6-6 and TRBJ1-2; absent DNA, TCRdb's TRBD1 call cannot be checked. The CDR3 runs 14 residues. Germline V gene data show CDR1 as MNHNY and CDR2 as SVGAGI (reference sequence). The CDR3 is CASSDRRLVYGYTF.

V and J are TRBV19 and TRBJ2-7; TCRdb's assignment of TRBD1 cannot be checked, as there is no DNA. Germline-derived CDR1 and CDR2 are LNHDA and SQIVND (reference sequence). The CDR3 consists of 13 residues. The CDR3 sequence is CASSIGTFYEQYF.

The chain carries TRBV20-1 and TRBJ2-1. The CDR3 has 15 residues. The germline V gene has CDR1 DFQATT and CDR2 SNEGSKA (reference sequence). The CDR3 here is CSARLLSRSYNEQFF.

The chain employs TRBV28 and TRBJ2-1; the TRBD1 assignment by TCRdb is unverifiable without DNA. This CDR3 has 14 residues. Germline CDR1 and CDR2: MDHEN and SYDVKM. CDR3 sequence: CASSFRDRYNEQFF.

The chain links TRBV24-1 to TRBJ1-3. CDR1 is KGHDR and CDR2 is SFDVKD in the germline V gene. The CDR3 is 13 residues long. The CDR3 protein is CATSDFAGNTIYF.

V usage is TRBV12-3 or TRBV12-4 and J usage is TRBJ2-2; no DNA is available, so the TRBD1 call from TCRdb remains unchecked. The CDR3 extends over 14 amino acids. CDR3 sequence reads: CASSQGWGTGELFF.

The CDR3 here is CASSAKGGSGANVLTF. The chain employs TRBV7-2 and TRBJ2-6; the TRBD1 assignment by TCRdb is unverifiable without DNA. Germline V gene data show CDR1 as SGHTA and CDR2 as FQGNSA. This CDR3 comprises 16 residues.

The V gene is TRBV19, the J gene TRBJ1-5. The germline CDR1 and CDR2 sequences are LNHDA and SQIVND (reference sequence). The CDR3 extends over 15 amino acids. CDR3 sequence: CASSIYKDSNQPQHF.

The chain carries TRBV6-2 or TRBV6-3 and TRBJ2-2; as DNA is missing, the TRBD1 call by TCRdb cannot be tested. The CDR3 is 15 amino acids. The germline CDR1 and CDR2 sequences are MNHEY and SVGEGT. The chain's CDR3 is CASILREPGTGELFF.

V usage is TRBV7-2 and J usage is TRBJ2-3; TCRdb calls TRBD1, which cannot be checked without DNA. The germline V gene encodes CDR1 SGHTA and CDR2 FQGNSA. The length of the CDR3 is 15 residues. The CDR3 reads CASKLDRGSADTQYF.

J is TRBJ1-5 and V is TRBV7-2; the D gene TCRdb calls, TRBD1, cannot be checked with no DNA. The CDR3 is 15 residues long. Germline loops: CDR1 SGHTA, CDR2 FQGNSA. CDR3 residues: CASSLDRGQDQPQHF.

This chain links TRBV29-1 with TRBJ1-2; the D call from TCRdb, TRBD1, cannot be confirmed without DNA. In germline, CDR1 is SQVTM, CDR2 ANQGSEA. This CDR3 is built from 13 residues. CDR3 loop: CSARDTDNYGYTF.

This chain uses TRBV5-1 with TRBJ1-3. CDR3 length: 15 residues. Germline CDR1 is SGHRS and CDR2 is YFSETQ. CDR3 protein: CASSLLSDSGNTIYF.

This rearrangement joins TRBV7-2 to TRBJ2-1. CDR3 size: 14 residues. Germline CDR1 reads SGHTA; CDR2 reads FQGNSA. The CDR3 loop is CASSISGTVGEQFF. Drawing the rest from reference TRBV7-2 and TRBJ2-1, the complete variable domain is GAGVSQSPSNKVTEKGKDVELRCDPISGHTALYWYRQSLGQGLEFLIYFQGNSAPDKSGLPSDRFSAERTGGSVSTLTIQRTQQEDSAVYLCASSISGTVGEQFFGPGTRLTVL.